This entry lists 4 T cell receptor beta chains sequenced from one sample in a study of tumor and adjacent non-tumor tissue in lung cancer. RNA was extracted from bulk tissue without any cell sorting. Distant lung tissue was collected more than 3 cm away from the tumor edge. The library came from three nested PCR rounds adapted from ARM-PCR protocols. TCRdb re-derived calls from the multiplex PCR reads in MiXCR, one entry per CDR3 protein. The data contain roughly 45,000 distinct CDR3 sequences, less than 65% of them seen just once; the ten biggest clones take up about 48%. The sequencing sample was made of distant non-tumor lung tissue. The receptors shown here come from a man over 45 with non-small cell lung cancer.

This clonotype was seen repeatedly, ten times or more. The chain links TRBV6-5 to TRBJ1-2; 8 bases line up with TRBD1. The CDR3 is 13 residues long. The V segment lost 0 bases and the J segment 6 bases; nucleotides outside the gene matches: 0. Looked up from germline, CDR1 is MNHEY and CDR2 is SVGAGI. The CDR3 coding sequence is TGTGCCAGCAGTTACTCCAGGGGGCATGGCTACACCTTC. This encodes CASSYSRGHGYTF.

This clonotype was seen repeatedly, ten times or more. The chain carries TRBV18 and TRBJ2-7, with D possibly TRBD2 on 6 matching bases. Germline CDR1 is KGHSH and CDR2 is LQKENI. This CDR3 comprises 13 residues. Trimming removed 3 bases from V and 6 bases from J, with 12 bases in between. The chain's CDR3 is CASSPSGDSEQYF. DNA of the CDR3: TGTGCCAGCTCACCCTCCGGGGACTCCGAGCAGTACTTC.

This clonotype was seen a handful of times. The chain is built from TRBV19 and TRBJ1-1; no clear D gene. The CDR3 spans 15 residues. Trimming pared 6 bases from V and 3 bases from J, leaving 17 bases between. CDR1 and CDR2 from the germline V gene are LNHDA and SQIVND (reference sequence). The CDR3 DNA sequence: TGTGCCAGTAGCCCGCCGGATTATAGCGACACTGAAGCTTTCTTT. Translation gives CASSPPDYSDTEAFF.

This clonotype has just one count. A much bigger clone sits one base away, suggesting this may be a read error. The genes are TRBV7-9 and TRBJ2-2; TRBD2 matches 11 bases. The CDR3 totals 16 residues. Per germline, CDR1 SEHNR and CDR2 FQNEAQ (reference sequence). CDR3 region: CVSSLLAGGHTGELFF. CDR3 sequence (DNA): TGTGTCAGCAGCTTATTAGCGGGAGGGCACACCGGGGAGCTGTTTTTT.